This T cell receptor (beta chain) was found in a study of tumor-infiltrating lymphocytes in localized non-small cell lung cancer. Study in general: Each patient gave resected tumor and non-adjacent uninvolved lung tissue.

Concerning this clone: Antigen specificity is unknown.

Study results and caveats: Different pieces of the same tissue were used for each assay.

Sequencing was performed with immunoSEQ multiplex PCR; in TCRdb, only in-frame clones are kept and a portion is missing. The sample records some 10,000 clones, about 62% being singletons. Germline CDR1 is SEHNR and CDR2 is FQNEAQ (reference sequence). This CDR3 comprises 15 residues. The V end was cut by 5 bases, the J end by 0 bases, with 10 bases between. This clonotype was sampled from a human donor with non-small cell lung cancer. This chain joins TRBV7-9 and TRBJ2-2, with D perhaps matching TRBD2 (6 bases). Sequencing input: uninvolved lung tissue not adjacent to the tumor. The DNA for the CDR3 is TGTGCCAGCAGCAGCCGGGACTCGAACACCGGGGAGCTGTTTTTT. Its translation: CASSSRDSNTGELFF. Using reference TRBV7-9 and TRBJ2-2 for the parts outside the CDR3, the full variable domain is DTGVSQNPRHKITKRGQNVTFRCDPISEHNRLYWYRQTLGQGPEFLTYFQNEAQLEKSRLLSDRFSAERPKGSFSTLEIQRTEQGDSAMYLCASSSRDSNTGELFFGEGSRLTVL.